Below, 21 T cell receptor beta chains from the same sample are listed, as sequenced in a study of CD8 T cells in Susac syndrome. Reverse transcription of about 0.5 to 1 ug RNA was performed with random hexamers. Via MiXCR, TCRdb re-called the immunoSEQ multiplex PCR reads, giving one row per CDR3 protein. This sample has about 200,000 distinct CDR3 sequences, with 85% to 95% found just once. The sample comprised CD4+ T cells from PBMCs. These TCRs come from a human donor in good health.

The rearrangement links TRBV5-1 to TRBJ2-3; D remains unclear. Germline V gene lookup returns CDR1 SGHRS and CDR2 YFSETQ. Trimming stripped 0 bases from V and 3 bases from J, with 5 bases between. This CDR3 is 13 amino acids long. The DNA of the CDR3 is TGCGCCAGCAGCTTGGAGACAACAGATACGCAGTATTTT. Translating gives CASSLETTDTQYF.

This chain connects TRBV29-1 to TRBJ2-5; no clear D. The CDR3 consists of 13 residues. V lost 3 bases, J lost 1 base, and 9 bases lay in between. Germline V gives CDR1 SQVTM, CDR2 ANQGSEA. CDR3 loop: CSVDILSQETQYF. Written as DNA, the CDR3 is TGCAGCGTTGACATCCTGAGCCAAGAGACCCAGTACTTC.

CDR3 DNA: TGTGCCACTCGCCGGGGCAGTAGCGCCCAAGAGACCCAGTACTTC. Amino acid sequence: CATRRGSSAQETQYF. The chain links TRBV24-1 to TRBJ2-5, with D perhaps assigned TRBD1 or TRBD2 (5 bases each). In germline, CDR1 is KGHDR, CDR2 SFDVKD. There are 15 residues in the CDR3. The germline V and J ends were trimmed by 10 bases and 1 base, with 18 bases remaining between them.

The rearrangement links TRBV20-1 to TRBJ1-6; no clear D. The CDR3 contains 15 residues. V lost 1 base, J lost 7 bases, and 14 bases lay in between. Germline V gives CDR1 DFQATT, CDR2 SNEGSKA (reference sequence). CDR3 loop: CSARVERVTNSPLHF. For the CDR3, the DNA is TGCAGTGCTAGAGTAGAGAGGGTAACCAATTCACCCCTCCACTTT.

CDR3 coding DNA: TGTGCCAGTTCGTCATGGACGGTCCAAGAGACCCAGTACTTC. Translation: CASSSWTVQETQYF. The rearrangement links TRBV19 to TRBJ2-5, with unresolved D. The ends were cut back, 8 bases at V and 1 base at J, with 14 bases in the middle. In germline, CDR1 is LNHDA, CDR2 SQIVND (reference sequence). The CDR3 totals 14 residues.

The rearrangement joins TRBV25-1 to TRBJ2-7; no clear D. From germline, CDR1 is MGHDK and CDR2 SYGVNS. This CDR3 comprises 11 residues. Between the trimmed V and J ends, which lost 5 bases and 4 bases, there was a span of 6 bases. This CDR3 reads CASSPRYEQYF. The CDR3 nucleotides are TGTGCCAGCAGTCCAAGATACGAGCAGTACTTC.

The V call is TRBV4-3, the J call TRBJ2-7; 9 nucleotides match TRBD1. Germline values: CDR1 LGHNA, CDR2 YSLEER. The CDR3 runs 16 residues. The V segment lost 0 bases and the J segment 4 bases; nucleotides outside the gene matches: 7. The CDR3 DNA follows: TGCGCCAGCAGCCAAGATCGGGGGACAGGGAGATACGAGCAGTACTTC. Protein: CASSQDRGTGRYEQYF.

The chain combines TRBV29-1 with TRBJ1-1; a possible D gene is TRBD1 (6 bases). This CDR3 has 12 residues. Germline lookup yields CDR1 SQVTM and CDR2 ANQGSEA. Trimming took off 3 bases at V and 6 bases at J, with 11 bases between the two ends. CDR3 region: CSVDLQGPEAFF. The DNA for the CDR3 is TGCAGCGTTGACCTCCAGGGGCCTGAAGCTTTCTTT.

The rearrangement joins TRBV20-1 to TRBJ1-6, with D unresolved. Trimming cost V 6 bases and J 7 bases, with 13 bases left between them. CDR1 and CDR2 (germline): DFQATT, SNEGSKA (reference sequence). CDR3 length: 13 amino acids. The CDR3 sequence: CSAPGRANSPLHF. The CDR3, as DNA: TGCAGTGCCCCCGGGAGGGCGAATTCACCCCTCCACTTT.

V is TRBV2 and J is TRBJ2-3, with unresolved D. Germline CDR1 is SNHLY and CDR2 is FYNNEI. Between the trimmed V and J ends, which lost 1 base and 0 bases, there was a span of 8 bases. The CDR3 runs to 15 residues. The CDR3 loop is CASSEGPSSTDTQYF. In DNA form, the CDR3 reads TGTGCCAGCAGTGAAGGACCGAGCAGCACAGATACGCAGTATTTT. The whole variable domain, filled in from reference TRBV2 and TRBJ2-3, reads EPEVTQTPSHQVTQMGQEVILRCVPISNHLYFYWYRQILGQKVEFLVSFYNNEISEKSEIFDDQFSVERPDGSNFTLKIRSTKLEDSAMYFCASSEGPSSTDTQYFGPGTRLTVL.

J is TRBJ2-1 and V is TRBV11-1; TRBD1 matches at 7 bases. The ends lost 2 bases at V and 0 bases at J; junction bases unmatched: 13. Germline V gene sequence: CDR1 SGHAT, CDR2 FQDESV (reference sequence). CDR3 size: 19 residues. The CDR3 spells CASSLSPGTDFFSYNEQFF. The DNA of the CDR3 is TGTGCCAGCAGCTTAAGCCCCGGGACAGATTTCTTCTCCTACAATGAGCAGTTCTTC.

The genes are TRBV20-1 and TRBJ2-3, with TRBD1 as a possible D gene (5 bases). The ends were cut back, 3 bases at V and 0 bases at J, with 10 bases in the middle. Germline V lookup: CDR1 DFQATT, CDR2 SNEGSKA (reference sequence). CDR3 size: 14 residues. The CDR3 loop is CSARGPVSTDTQYF. The CDR3 DNA follows: TGCAGTGCTAGGGGGCCCGTAAGCACAGATACGCAGTATTTT.

The chain uses TRBV9 and TRBJ2-1, with a tentative D call TRBD2 (5 bases). Germline assignment: CDR1 SGDLS and CDR2 YYNGEE. V was pared by 2 bases and J by 7 bases, with 10 bases between. This CDR3 has 13 residues. CDR3 DNA sequence: TGTGCCAGCAGCGTCGCCGGGGAGAATGAGCAGTTCTTC. This sequence encodes CASSVAGENEQFF.

This rearrangement joins TRBV9 to TRBJ2-2; 9 bases align to TRBD2. V dropped 4 bases and J dropped 3; count of bases not matched to a gene: 7. From germline, CDR1 is SGDLS and CDR2 YYNGEE. The CDR3 is 16 residues long. CDR3: CASSRQEREDTGELFF. The CDR3 DNA reads as TGTGCCAGCAGCCGCCAAGAGCGGGAGGACACCGGGGAGCTGTTTTTT.

This chain uses TRBV24-1 with TRBJ2-1; no reliable D call. This CDR3 contains 14 residues. V gave up 9 bases and J gave up 0 bases, with 11 bases separating them. Per the germline V gene, CDR1 is KGHDR and CDR2 is SFDVKD. The CDR3 coding sequence is TGTGCCACCGCCCCGAAGGGCTCCTACAATGAGCAGTTCTTC. This sequence encodes CATAPKGSYNEQFF.

V is TRBV7-2 and J is TRBJ2-5; unclear D gene. V lost 1 base to trimming and J lost 2 bases, with 14 bases between them. The CDR3 has 16 residues. The germline gives CDR1 SGHTA, CDR2 FQGNSA. The CDR3 nucleotides read TGTGCCAGCAGCTTAGATCCCCAACAGTCTCAAGAGACCCAGTACTTC. It codes for CASSLDPQQSQETQYF.

This clonotype showed up just once. The V call is TRBV3-1, the J call TRBJ2-1, with 9 bases fitting TRBD1. Per germline, CDR1 LGHDT and CDR2 YNNKEL (reference sequence). The CDR3 length is 16 residues. Trimming cost V 0 bases and J 7 bases; bases outside gene matches: 7. The DNA of the CDR3 is TGTGCCAGCAGCCAAGAACCCGGGACAGGGACTAATGAGCAGTTCTTC. This translates into CASSQEPGTGTNEQFF.

This chain joins TRBV5-1 and TRBJ2-5; D remains ambiguous. The CDR3 loop spans 12 amino acids. The germline gives CDR1 SGHRS, CDR2 YFSETQ. Trimming stripped 4 bases from V and 2 bases from J, with 6 bases between. The CDR3 reads CASSIQQETQYF. In DNA form, the CDR3 reads TGCGCCAGCAGCATTCAACAAGAGACCCAGTACTTC.

This chain joins TRBV11-1 and TRBJ2-3; perhaps TRBD1 as D (6 bases). The CDR3 spans 14 residues. The germline V gene has CDR1 SGHAT and CDR2 FQDESV (reference sequence). Trimming pared 5 bases from V and 6 bases from J, leaving 15 bases between. CDR3: CASSHRDNGDTQYF. For the CDR3, the DNA is TGTGCCAGCAGCCACCGGGACAACGGGGATACGCAGTATTTT.

This chain connects TRBV5-1 to TRBJ2-3, with D uncertain. The CDR3 has 14 residues. Trimming took 3 bases from V and 1 from J, leaving 9 bases between them. CDR1 SGHRS and CDR2 YFSETQ come from the germline V gene. CDR3 sequence: CASSSARGTDTQYF. Here the CDR3 DNA reads TGCGCCAGCAGCTCCGCCCGGGGCACAGATACGCAGTATTTT.

This chain joins TRBV12-3 or TRBV12-4 and TRBJ2-3; D may be TRBD2 (5 bases). Trimming shortened V by 1 base and J by 4 bases, and 9 bases separated the two germline ends. The CDR3 length is 14 residues. CDR3: CASSLGTGADTQYF. CDR3 nucleotide sequence: TGTGCCAGCAGTTTAGGGACCGGGGCAGATACGCAGTATTTT.